The T cell receptor beta chain described here comes from a study of blood T cell repertoires in COVID-19. Study-wide context: Material from acute and convalescent COVID-19 was sourced from the United States, Italy and Spain.

Losses at the gene ends were 4 bases for V and 1 base for J; bases not matched to a gene: 5. This CDR3 spans 15 amino acids. Germline V gives CDR1 SNHLY, CDR2 FYNNEI. TCRdb keeps only in-frame clones here, not all; method: immunoSEQ multiplex PCR. Found here are 20,000 to 25,000 clones, 80% to 90% of them singletons; the top ten hold 20% to 25%. Input material: peripheral blood. The chain uses TRBV2 and TRBJ1-1, with 8 positions matching TRBD1. The sequence came from a man between 65 and 85 years old in a cohort sampled during active COVID-19. This chain's CDR3 is CASSGNTGGNTEAFF. The CDR3 DNA is TGTGCCAGCAGTGGAAACACAGGGGGGAACACTGAAGCTTTCTTT.